Listed below are T cell receptor beta chains from one sample, sequenced in a study of blood T cells in healthy people across ages. TCRdb processed the 5' RACE reads anew with MiXCR; each CDR3 protein has one entry. This sample has hundreds of thousands of distinct CDR3 sequences, with about 24% found just once. This sample also belongs to another study, concerning T cells of mothers and their children.

Sequencing was performed on blood. All receptors come from a boy younger than 18 in good health. The CDR3 runs from the conserved cysteine through the conserved F or W. The D gene is left open where the match is weak. Clone size, where shown, is once, few, many, or a class for clones that have expanded.

cdr3_aa	cdr3_nt	v_call	cdr3_length	j_call	d_call	clone_size
CASSLVQGPSILNYGYTF	TGTGCCAGCAGCTTAGTCCAGGGCCCCTCGATCTTAAACTATGGCTACACCTTC	TRBV11-2	18	TRBJ1-2	.	.
CSAGETGEQFF	TGCAGTGCTGGCGAAACCGGTGAGCAGTTCTTC	TRBV20-1	11	TRBJ2-1	.	few
CASSTAHNGELFF	TGTGCCAGCAGCACCGCTCACAACGGGGAGCTGTTTTTT	TRBV7-3	13	TRBJ2-2	.	.
CASSEIGGRGETQYF	TGTGCCAGCAGTGAAATTGGGGGGCGCGGAGAGACCCAGTACTTC	TRBV2	15	TRBJ2-5	.	few
CASSYGARSSGANVLTF	TGTGCCAGCAGTTACGGAGCTAGGAGTTCTGGGGCCAACGTCCTGACTTTC	TRBV6-5	17	TRBJ2-6	.	few
CASSKDRTALVNEKLFF	TGTGCCAGCAGCAAAGATCGGACAGCGCTTGTTAATGAAAAACTGTTTTTT	TRBV21-1	17	TRBJ1-4	.	few
CASSLYAELHYF	TGTGCCAGCAGCTTATACGCCGAATTACACTATTTT	TRBV7-2	12	TRBJ2-3	.	.
CASSWRETQYF	TGTGCCAGCAGCTGGAGGGAGACCCAGTACTTC	TRBV7-2	11	TRBJ2-5	.	many
CSARGIYYGYTF	TGCAGTGCTAGAGGGATTTACTATGGCTACACCTTC	TRBV20-1	12	TRBJ1-2	.	.
CSVPGTSSTGELFF	TGCAGCGTTCCCGGGACTTCGAGCACCGGGGAGCTGTTTTTT	TRBV29-1	14	TRBJ2-2	.	once
CASSQRGLQSYEQSF	TGCGCCAGCAGCCAAAGGGGACTCCAATCCTACGAGCAGTCCTTC	TRBV4-1	15	TRBJ2-1	.	.
CASSLSGAPPLEQYF	TGTGCCAGCAGCCTTTCAGGGGCGCCCCCACTGGAGCAGTACTTC	TRBV12-3/TRBV12-4	15	TRBJ2-7	.	few
CASRRTVGTGGNEQYF	TGTGCCAGCCGCCGAACGGTGGGGACAGGGGGCAACGAGCAGTACTTC	TRBV7-2	16	TRBJ2-7	TRBD1	.
CASSSGLAKSIQYF	TGTGCCAGCAGTTCCGGTCTAGCCAAAAGCATTCAGTACTTC	TRBV27	14	TRBJ2-4	.	.
CASSLEHRLALHTGELFF	TGCGCCAGCAGCTTGGAGCATCGGCTAGCGCTTCACACCGGGGAGCTGTTTTTT	TRBV5-1	18	TRBJ2-2	.	.
CASSQDTYEQYF	TGTGCCAGCAGCCAAGATACCTACGAGCAGTACTTC	TRBV4-1	12	TRBJ2-7	.	many
CASSQIAGDGNTEAFF	TGCGCCAGCAGCCAAATCGCAGGAGACGGGAACACTGAAGCTTTCTTT	TRBV5-1	16	TRBJ1-1	.	.
CASSSDVSSRNTIYF	TGTGCCAGCAGCTCGGACGTCAGCTCTAGAAACACCATATATTTT	TRBV7-2	15	TRBJ1-3	.	.
CASSPITYNEQFF	TGTGCCAGCAGCCCGATTACCTACAATGAGCAGTTCTTC	TRBV7-2	13	TRBJ2-1	.	few
CSVVQLRTTDTQYF	TGCAGCGTCGTTCAGTTGAGAACCACAGATACGCAGTATTTT	TRBV29-1	14	TRBJ2-3	.	few
CASSLAGGRDTDTQYF	TGTGCCAGCAGCTTGGCGGGAGGCAGGGACACAGATACGCAGTATTTT	TRBV5-6	16	TRBJ2-3	TRBD2	few
CATSRDASGANVLTF	TGTGCCACCAGCAGAGATGCGTCTGGGGCCAACGTCCTGACTTTC	TRBV15	15	TRBJ2-6	.	few
CASSGDRGRPWEQYF	TGTGCCAGCAGTGGCGACAGGGGGCGCCCGTGGGAGCAGTACTTC	TRBV2	15	TRBJ2-7	TRBD1	.
CASSPVGQGNYGYTF	TGTGCCAGCAGCCCGGTGGGACAGGGAAACTATGGCTACACCTTC	TRBV7-2	15	TRBJ1-2	TRBD1	few
CASSLNRDVRSNQPQHF	TGTGCCAGCAGCTTGAACAGGGATGTCCGCAGCAATCAGCCCCAGCATTTT	TRBV5-5	17	TRBJ1-5	.	.
CASSPPKAPFF	TGTGCCAGCAGCCCCCCCAAGGCCCCGTTCTTC	TRBV7-2	11	TRBJ2-1	.	.
CASSLPGRGSPLHF	TGTGCCAGCAGTTTACCAGGGAGAGGTTCACCCCTCCACTTT	TRBV28	14	TRBJ1-6	.	few
CSAARRGNTEAFF	TGCAGCGCCGCCCGGCGGGGCAACACTGAAGCTTTCTTT	TRBV29-1	13	TRBJ1-1	.	once
CSVETAGLGETQYF	TGCAGCGTTGAAACTGCAGGGTTAGGGGAGACCCAGTACTTC	TRBV29-1	14	TRBJ2-5	.	many
CASSPGTIRNEETQYF	TGTGCCAGCAGCCCCGGGACCATCAGGAACGAGGAGACCCAGTACTTC	TRBV14	16	TRBJ2-5	.	.
CASSVGGTGTDTIYF	TGTGCCAGCAGCGTAGGTGGGACAGGGACGGACACCATATATTTT	TRBV9	15	TRBJ1-3	TRBD1	once
CASGKKYGTTNYEQYF	TGTGCCAGCGGAAAAAAATATGGGACAACAAATTACGAGCAGTACTTC	TRBV27	16	TRBJ2-7	.	.
CASSQEVSGRSEQFF	TGCGCCAGCAGCCAAGAGGTTAGCGGGAGGAGCGAGCAGTTCTTC	TRBV4-1	15	TRBJ2-1	TRBD2	.
CASTGQGTSGSTTYNEQFF	TGCGCCAGTACCGGACAGGGGACTAGCGGGTCTACTACCTACAATGAGCAGTTCTTC	TRBV5-1	19	TRBJ2-1	TRBD2	few
CAISELSGTSADTQYF	TGTGCCATCAGTGAGTTATCCGGGACTAGCGCAGATACGCAGTATTTT	TRBV10-3	16	TRBJ2-3	TRBD2	.
CAGSLGFRGWGISSYEQYF	TGCGCCGGCAGCTTGGGATTTCGGGGTTGGGGGATAAGCTCCTACGAGCAGTACTTC	TRBV5-1	19	TRBJ2-7	.	.
CASSPHTAAAFF	TGTGCCAGCAGTCCACACACCGCTGCAGCTTTCTTT	TRBV6-5	12	TRBJ1-1	.	.
CASSLGQGRDGYTF	TGTGCCAGCAGCCTTGGGCAGGGCAGAGATGGCTACACCTTC	TRBV6-1	14	TRBJ1-2	.	few
CASSYSIGVAQETQYF	TGTGCCAGCAGTTACTCGATCGGGGTAGCTCAAGAGACCCAGTACTTC	TRBV6-6	16	TRBJ2-5	.	few
CASSARQGNSPLHF	TGTGCCAGCAGCGCCCGACAGGGTAATTCACCCCTCCACTTT	TRBV9	14	TRBJ1-6	TRBD1	many
CASSLITGGGANVLTF	TGTGCCAGCAGCCTAATAACAGGGGGTGGGGCCAACGTCCTGACTTTC	TRBV5-6	16	TRBJ2-6	TRBD1	few
CASSLVGSGQGYEQYF	TGTGCCAGCAGCTTAGTAGGGTCGGGACAGGGGTACGAGCAGTACTTC	TRBV7-2	16	TRBJ2-7	TRBD1	few
CASSLRPRGQRGTDTQYF	TGTGCCAGCAGCTTAAGGCCGCGGGGACAGCGGGGCACAGATACGCAGTATTTT	TRBV7-9	18	TRBJ2-3	.	many
CASSFYPGGINNEQFF	TGTGCCAGCAGCTTTTACCCGGGAGGGATAAACAATGAGCAGTTCTTC	TRBV5-6	16	TRBJ2-1	TRBD2	.
CASSQFPPLDAF	TGCGCCAGCAGCCAGTTTCCCCCTCTCGACGCCTTT	TRBV7-2	12	TRBJ1-1	.	.
CASSSRGLGQPQHF	TGTGCCAGTAGTAGCAGGGGGCTGGGCCAGCCCCAGCATTTT	TRBV19	14	TRBJ1-5	TRBD1	.
CASSLGGQGARETQYF	TGCGCCAGCAGCTTGGGGGGACAGGGGGCAAGAGAGACCCAGTACTTC	TRBV5-1	16	TRBJ2-5	TRBD1	.
CASSEDRILNYGYTF	TGTGCCAGCAGTGAGGACAGAATCCTTAACTATGGCTACACCTTC	TRBV25-1	15	TRBJ1-2	.	.
CASSVPPLTGVNGYTF	TGTGCCAGCAGCGTACCTCCTCTGACAGGGGTGAATGGCTACACCTTC	TRBV9	16	TRBJ1-2	TRBD1	.
CASSLNPSGSDEQFF	TGTGCCAGCAGCCTCAACCCTAGCGGGAGTGATGAGCAGTTCTTC	TRBV4-2	15	TRBJ2-1	TRBD2	.
CASSLTTSGAETQYF	TGTGCCAGCAGTTTGACGACTAGCGGGGCGGAGACCCAGTACTTC	TRBV27	15	TRBJ2-5	TRBD2	.
CASSHPPRAYNEQFF	TGTGCCAGCAGTCACCCGCCGCGGGCCTACAATGAGCAGTTCTTC	TRBV28	15	TRBJ2-1	.	.
CASSSAPYNEQFF	TGTGCCAGCAGTAGCGCGCCATACAATGAGCAGTTCTTC	TRBV6-6	13	TRBJ2-1	.	.